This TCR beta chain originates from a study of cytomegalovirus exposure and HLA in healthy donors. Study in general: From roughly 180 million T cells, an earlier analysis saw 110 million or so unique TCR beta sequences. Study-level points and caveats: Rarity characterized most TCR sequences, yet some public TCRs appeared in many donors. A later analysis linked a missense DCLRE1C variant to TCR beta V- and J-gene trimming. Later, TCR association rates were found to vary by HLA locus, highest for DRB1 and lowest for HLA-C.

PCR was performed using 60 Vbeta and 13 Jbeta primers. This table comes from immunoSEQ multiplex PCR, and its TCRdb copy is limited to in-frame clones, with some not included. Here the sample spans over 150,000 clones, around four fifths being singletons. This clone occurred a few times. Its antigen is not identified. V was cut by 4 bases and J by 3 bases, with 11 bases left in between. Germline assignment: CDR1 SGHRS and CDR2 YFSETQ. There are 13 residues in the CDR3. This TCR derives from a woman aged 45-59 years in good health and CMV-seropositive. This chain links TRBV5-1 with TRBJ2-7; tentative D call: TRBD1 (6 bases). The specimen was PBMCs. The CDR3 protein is CASSGTGNYEQYF. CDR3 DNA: TGCGCCAGCAGCGGAACAGGGAACTACGAGCAGTACTTC.